This note documents a single T cell receptor beta chain sequence. The data derive from a study of blood T cell repertoires in COVID-19. Source study methods: By means of reference gene primer amplification, nucleated cell counts were estimated. Data came from immunoSEQ multiplex PCR; TCRdb stores just in-frame clones and leaves some out. For V, J and clone size, that table is used; D and trimming come from the DNA. The table includes 200,000 or so clones, approximately 84% detected once. CDR1 and CDR2 from the germline V gene are LGHDT and YNNKEL (reference sequence). Between the trimmed V and J ends, which lost 4 bases and 6 bases, there was a span of 16 bases. CDR3 length: 14 amino acids.

The receptor comes from a human donor with acute or convalescent COVID-19. The donor label of this sample is uncertain. The specimen was peripheral blood. The rearrangement links TRBV3-1 (or the pseudogene TRBV3-2) to TRBJ2-7; a weak D match, TRBD2 (5 bases). CDR3 residues: CASSLFSVASEQYF. CDR3 DNA: TGTGCCAGCAGCCTGTTTAGCGTTGCGAGCGAGCAGTACTTC.